Reported below is one T cell receptor beta chain. Its cognate antigen is unknown. The data originate from a study of shared clonotypes between healthy human individuals. Study summary: The study enrolled a couple of women and three men aged 18 to 49.

The germline V gene has CDR1 MNHNS and CDR2 SASEGT. This CDR3 comprises 15 residues. V gave up 6 bases and J gave up 2 bases; unmatched junction bases: 5. Study-wide points: Naive CD4 clonotypes overlapped across several donors at around 5%.

Sequenced by immunoSEQ multiplex PCR; TCRdb stores in-frame clones only, minus some. The sample has some 2.3 million clones, 80% to 95% seen once; the top ten hold under 0.45%. The J gene is TRBJ2-7, the V gene TRBV6-1; TRBD2 aligns across 12 bases. The specimen was naive CD4+ T cells from PBMCs. Subset given: CD45RA+ positively selected. The sequence was collected from a man in his late teens or twenties in good health. Some clones in this sample may be carry-over from other donors' samples. CDR3 in amino acids: CASRLAGGIAYEQYF. CDR3 nucleotides: TGTGCCAGCAGGCTAGCGGGAGGGATCGCCTACGAGCAGTACTTC.